Listed below are T cell receptor beta chains from one sample, sequenced in a study of blood T cells in healthy people across ages. TCRdb ran MiXCR on the 5' RACE reads and lists one entry per CDR3 protein. This table has approximately 800,000 distinct CDR3 sequences, approximately 55% appearing once. Input material: blood. These receptors came from a man older than 75 in good health. The conserved cysteine and the conserved F or W are not part of the CDR3 here. Rows give clone size only sometimes, using once, few, many, or a class for an expanded clone.

V gene,clone size,J gene,CDR3 protein
TRBV28,NA,TRBJ2-2,ASRAGGNTGELF
TRBV5-1,few,TRBJ2-1,ASSRTSGSIGVNEQF
TRBV6-1,NA,NA,ASSATQTYEQY
TRBV28,few,TRBJ2-3,ASSLWPGTSGQSTDTQY
TRBV5-1,once,TRBJ1-1,ASSRDGTDTEAF
TRBV27,NA,TRBJ1-2,ASSLIAGRAANYGYT
TRBV7-6,NA,TRBJ2-1,ASSLDAVLAYNEQF
TRBV7-3,few,TRBJ2-5,ASSDTRAGETQY
TRBV29-1,NA,TRBJ2-2,SVEDLRAANTGELF
TRBV20-1,NA,TRBJ2-1,SAPPGDNEQF
TRBV20-1,NA,TRBJ2-5,SARDGEVQETQY
TRBV3-1,once,TRBJ2-1,ASSQPSVSYNEQF
TRBV9,many,TRBJ2-3,ASSVGGDTQY
TRBV21-1,NA,TRBJ2-7,ASTKEGERRSYEQY
TRBV7-2,NA,NA,ASSFAITGLEQY
TRBV20-1,NA,TRBJ2-7,SARDYKSGSYEQY
TRBV20-1,NA,TRBJ2-3,SAMDRRAPKSTDTQY
TRBV5-7,NA,TRBJ1-2,ASSLASGGYYGYT
TRBV4-2,NA,TRBJ2-2,ASSPTGIEGGELF
TRBV20-1,NA,TRBJ1-5,SAHDRNQPQH
TRBV10-3,few,TRBJ2-5,AISESELETQY
TRBV7-8,NA,TRBJ2-7,ASGNGGSYEQY
TRBV20-1,NA,TRBJ2-3,SAREPNTQY
TRBV28,few,TRBJ1-6,ASSPGVAGTSRSPLH
TRBV6-6,NA,TRBJ2-7,ASSTLTSGAVY
TRBV2,NA,TRBJ1-2,ASITGTIDGYT
TRBV11-2,NA,TRBJ2-5,ASSSLRIRGGETQY
TRBV20-1,NA,TRBJ2-4,SARDPAGACNIQY
TRBV7-2,NA,TRBJ2-5,ASSLAILAGRGNEQY
TRBV5-1,NA,TRBJ1-2,ASSLEGVTGTGDGYT
TRBV5-1,few,TRBJ2-3,ASSLKTGSMRTDTQY
TRBV28,NA,TRBJ1-2,AGRSTGVYGYT
TRBV4-2,few,TRBJ2-7,ASSQRTGSYEQY
TRBV25-1,NA,TRBJ1-1,ASSGPGSGSEAF
TRBV25-1,NA,TRBJ2-6,ASSEKSGTSGANVLT
TRBV9,few,TRBJ2-2,ASSVGGELF
TRBV15,NA,TRBJ2-1,ATSRDQAGSTGEQF